A single TCR beta chain is shown here with its context. Its antigen is unknown. The entry originates in a study of T-cell memory formation after mild COVID-19. Study-wide results and caveats: Later expanders leaned CD4+, whereas clones that contracted between day 15 and 85 were balanced CD4/CD8.

TCR alpha and TCR beta cDNA libraries with sample barcodes and UMIs came from 5'RACE using constant-segment primers. TCRdb fed the 5' RACE reads into MiXCR, producing one record per CDR3 protein. The sample lists more than 350,000 distinct CDR3 sequences; about a sixth were seen once. Sequenced sample: PBMCs or a T cell subset sorted from them (not recorded which). The TCR comes from a man younger than 35 who had mild COVID-19 (a few samples of this study predate the infection). Cell type and time point are not known.

CDR3 amino acids: CASSPPSPRGLGTDTQYF. In nucleotides, the CDR3 is TGTGCCAGCTCACCACCCTCCCCCAGGGGGCTGGGCACAGATACGCAGTATTTT. The V and J genes are TRBV18 and TRBJ2-3; 8 bases match TRBD1. The ends lost 0 bases at V and 1 base at J; junction bases unmatched: 9. The CDR3 runs to 18 residues. Germline V gives CDR1 KGHSH, CDR2 LQKENI. The variable domain in full, with the rest retrieved from reference TRBV18 and TRBJ2-3, is NAGVMQNPRHLVRRRGQEARLRCSPMKGHSHVYWYRQLPEEGLKFMVYLQKENIIDESGMPKERFSAEFPKEGPSILRIQQVVRGDSAAYFCASSPPSPRGLGTDTQYFGPGTRLTVL.